Included here is one T cell receptor (beta chain) sequence, with context. Its matching antigen is unknown. Sequenced by immunoSEQ multiplex PCR; TCRdb stores in-frame clones only, minus some. This table has tens of thousands of clones, roughly 86% appearing once. These data belong to a study of T cell responses to AZD1222 COVID-19 vaccine. The study, taken as a whole, reports: The donors showed a predominance of white British ancestry and of females, with possible underestimation of clonal diversity. Breadth and depth of Spike-specific TCRs rose after two AZD1222 doses.

V trimming: 5 bases; J trimming: 0 bases; junction bases outside the gene matches: 9. The length of the CDR3 is 18 residues. CDR1 is SGHAT and CDR2 is FQNNGV in the germline V gene. J is TRBJ2-3 and V is TRBV11-2; the match to TRBD2 covers 12 bases. The sequences come from peripheral blood, collected on day 0 of AZD1222 vaccination. The clonotype comes from an adult in good health. CDR3 DNA: TGTGCCAGCAGCCTGGCTCACGGACTAGCGGGGAGCACAGATACGCAGTATTTT. It is translated as CASSLAHGLAGSTDTQYF.